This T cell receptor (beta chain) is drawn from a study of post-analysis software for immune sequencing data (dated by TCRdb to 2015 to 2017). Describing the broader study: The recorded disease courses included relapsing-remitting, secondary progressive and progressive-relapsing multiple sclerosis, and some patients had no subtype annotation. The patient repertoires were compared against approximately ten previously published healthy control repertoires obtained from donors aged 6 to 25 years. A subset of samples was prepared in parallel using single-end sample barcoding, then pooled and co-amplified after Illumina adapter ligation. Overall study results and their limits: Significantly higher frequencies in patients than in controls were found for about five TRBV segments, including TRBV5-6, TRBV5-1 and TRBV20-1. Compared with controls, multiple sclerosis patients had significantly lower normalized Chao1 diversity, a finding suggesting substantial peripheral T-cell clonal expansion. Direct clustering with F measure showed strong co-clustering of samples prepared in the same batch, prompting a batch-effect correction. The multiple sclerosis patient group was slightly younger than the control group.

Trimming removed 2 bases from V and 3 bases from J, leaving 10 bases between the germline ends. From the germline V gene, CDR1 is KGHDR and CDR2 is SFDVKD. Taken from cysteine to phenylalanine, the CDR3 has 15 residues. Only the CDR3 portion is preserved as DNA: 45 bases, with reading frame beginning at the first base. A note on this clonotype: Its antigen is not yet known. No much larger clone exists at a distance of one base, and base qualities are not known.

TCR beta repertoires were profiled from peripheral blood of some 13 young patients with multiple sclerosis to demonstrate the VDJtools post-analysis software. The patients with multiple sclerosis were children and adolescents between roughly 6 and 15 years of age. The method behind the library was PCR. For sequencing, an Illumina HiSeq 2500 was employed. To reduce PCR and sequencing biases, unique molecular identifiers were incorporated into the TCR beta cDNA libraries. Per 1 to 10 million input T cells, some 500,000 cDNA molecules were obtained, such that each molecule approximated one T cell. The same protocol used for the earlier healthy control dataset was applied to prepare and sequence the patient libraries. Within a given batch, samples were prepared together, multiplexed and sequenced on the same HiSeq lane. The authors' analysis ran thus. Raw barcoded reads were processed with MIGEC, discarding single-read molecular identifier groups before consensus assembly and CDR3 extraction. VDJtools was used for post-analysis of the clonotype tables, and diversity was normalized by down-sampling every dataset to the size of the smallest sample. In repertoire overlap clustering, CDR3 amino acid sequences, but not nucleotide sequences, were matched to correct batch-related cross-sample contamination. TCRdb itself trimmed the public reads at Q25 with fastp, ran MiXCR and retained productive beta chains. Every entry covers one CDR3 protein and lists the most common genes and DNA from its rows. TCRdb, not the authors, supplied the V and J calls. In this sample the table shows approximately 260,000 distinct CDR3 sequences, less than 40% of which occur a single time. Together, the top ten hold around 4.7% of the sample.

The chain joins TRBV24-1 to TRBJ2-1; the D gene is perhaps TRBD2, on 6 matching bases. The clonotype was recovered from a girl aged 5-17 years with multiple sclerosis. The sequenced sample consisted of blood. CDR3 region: CATSDSGTVYNEQFF. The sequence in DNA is TGTGCCACCAGTGATTCCGGGACTGTCTACAATGAGCAGTTCTTC.